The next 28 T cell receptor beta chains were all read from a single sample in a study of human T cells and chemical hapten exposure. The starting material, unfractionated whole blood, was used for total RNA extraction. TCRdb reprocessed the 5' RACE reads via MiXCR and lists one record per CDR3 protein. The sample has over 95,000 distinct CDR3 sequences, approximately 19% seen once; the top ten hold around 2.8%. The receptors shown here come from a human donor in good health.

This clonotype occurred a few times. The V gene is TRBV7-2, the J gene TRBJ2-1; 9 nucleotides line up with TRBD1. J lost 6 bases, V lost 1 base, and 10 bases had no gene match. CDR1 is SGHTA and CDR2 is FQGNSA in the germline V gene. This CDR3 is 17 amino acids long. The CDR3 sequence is CASSLVGTGLRINEQFF. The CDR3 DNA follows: TGTGCCAGCAGCTTAGTAGGGACAGGGCTCCGGATCAATGAGCAGTTCTTC.

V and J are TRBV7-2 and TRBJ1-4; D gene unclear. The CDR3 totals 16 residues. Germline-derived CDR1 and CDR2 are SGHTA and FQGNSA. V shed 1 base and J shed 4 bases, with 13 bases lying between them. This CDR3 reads CASSLGGSLGNEKLFF. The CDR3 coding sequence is TGTGCCAGCAGCTTAGGTGGTTCCCTGGGTAATGAAAAACTGTTTTTT.

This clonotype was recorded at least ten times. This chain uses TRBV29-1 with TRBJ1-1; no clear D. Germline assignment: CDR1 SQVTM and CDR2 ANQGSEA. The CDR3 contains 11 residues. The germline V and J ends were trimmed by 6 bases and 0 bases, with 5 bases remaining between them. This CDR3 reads CSVRVNTEAFF. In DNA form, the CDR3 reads TGCAGCGTACGGGTGAACACTGAAGCTTTCTTT.

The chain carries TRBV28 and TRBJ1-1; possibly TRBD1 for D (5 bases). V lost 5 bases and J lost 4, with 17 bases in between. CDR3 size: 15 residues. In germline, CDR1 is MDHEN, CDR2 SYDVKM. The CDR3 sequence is CASSPLLGGFTEAFF. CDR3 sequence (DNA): TGTGCCAGCAGTCCCCTCCTGGGGGGGTTCACTGAAGCTTTCTTT.

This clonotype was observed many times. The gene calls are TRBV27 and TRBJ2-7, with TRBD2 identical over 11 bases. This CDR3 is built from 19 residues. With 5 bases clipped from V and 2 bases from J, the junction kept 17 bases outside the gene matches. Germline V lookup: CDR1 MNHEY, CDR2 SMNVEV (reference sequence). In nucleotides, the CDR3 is TGTGCCAGCAGTGCCCCGACTAGCGGGACGAGGCCCCCCACCTACGAGCAGTACTTC. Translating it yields CASSAPTSGTRPPTYEQYF.

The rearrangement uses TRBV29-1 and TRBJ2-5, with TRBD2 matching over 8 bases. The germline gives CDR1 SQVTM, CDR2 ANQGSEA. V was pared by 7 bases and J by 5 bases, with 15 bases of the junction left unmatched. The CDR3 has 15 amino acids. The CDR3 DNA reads TGCAGCGCCAAATCTTCCGGGAGGGCCATGGAGACCCAGTACTTC. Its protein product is CSAKSSGRAMETQYF.

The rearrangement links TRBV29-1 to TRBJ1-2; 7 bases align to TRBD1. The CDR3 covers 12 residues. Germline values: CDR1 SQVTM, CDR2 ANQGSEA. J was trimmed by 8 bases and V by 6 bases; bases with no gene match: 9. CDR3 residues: CSVYETGKGYTF. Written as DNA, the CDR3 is TGCAGCGTATACGAGACAGGGAAGGGCTACACCTTC.

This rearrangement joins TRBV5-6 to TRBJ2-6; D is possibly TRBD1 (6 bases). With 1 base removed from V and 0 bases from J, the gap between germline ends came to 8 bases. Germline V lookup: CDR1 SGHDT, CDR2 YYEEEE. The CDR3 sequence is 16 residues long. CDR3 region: CASSLTGLSGANVLTF. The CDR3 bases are TGTGCCAGCAGCTTGACAGGGCTCTCTGGGGCCAACGTCCTGACTTTC.

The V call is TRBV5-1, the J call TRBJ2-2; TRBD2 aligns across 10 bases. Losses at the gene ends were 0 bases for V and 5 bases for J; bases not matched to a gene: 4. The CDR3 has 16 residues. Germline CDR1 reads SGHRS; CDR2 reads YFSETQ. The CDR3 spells CASSLAPSGSTGELFF. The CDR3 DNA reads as TGCGCCAGCAGCTTGGCCCCTAGCGGGAGTACCGGGGAGCTGTTTTTT.

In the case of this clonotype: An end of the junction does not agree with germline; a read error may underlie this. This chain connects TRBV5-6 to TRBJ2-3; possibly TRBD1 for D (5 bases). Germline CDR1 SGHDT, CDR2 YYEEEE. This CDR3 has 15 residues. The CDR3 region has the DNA TGTGCCAACAGCCCCCCCGACAGTAGCACAGATACGCAGTATTTT. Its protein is CANSPPDSSTDTQYF.

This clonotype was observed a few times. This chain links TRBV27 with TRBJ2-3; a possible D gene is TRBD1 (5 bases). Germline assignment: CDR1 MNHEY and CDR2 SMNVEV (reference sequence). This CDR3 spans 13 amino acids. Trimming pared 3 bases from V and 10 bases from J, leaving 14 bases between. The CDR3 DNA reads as TGTGCCAGCAGTTTTATGGGGCTATCGGCGCAGTATTTT. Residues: CASSFMGLSAQYF.

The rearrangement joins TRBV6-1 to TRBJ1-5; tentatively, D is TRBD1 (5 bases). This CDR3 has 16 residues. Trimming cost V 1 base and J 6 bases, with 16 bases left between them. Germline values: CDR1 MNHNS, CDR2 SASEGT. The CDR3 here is CASSEEDTTWGQPQHF. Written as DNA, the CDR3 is TGTGCCAGCAGTGAAGAGGACACTACCTGGGGTCAGCCCCAGCATTTT.

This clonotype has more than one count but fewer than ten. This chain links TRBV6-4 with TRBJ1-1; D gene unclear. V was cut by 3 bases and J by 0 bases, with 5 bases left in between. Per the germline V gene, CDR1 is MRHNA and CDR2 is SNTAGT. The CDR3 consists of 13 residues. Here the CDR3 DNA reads TGTGCCAGCAGTGAGTGGGTGAACACTGAAGCTTTCTTT. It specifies CASSEWVNTEAFF.

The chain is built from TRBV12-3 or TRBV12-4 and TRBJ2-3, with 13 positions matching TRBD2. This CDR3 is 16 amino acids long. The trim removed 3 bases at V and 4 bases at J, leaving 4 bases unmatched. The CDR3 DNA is TGTGCCAGCAGTTTCGGACTAGCGGGAGTGGCAGATACGCAGTATTTT. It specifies CASSFGLAGVADTQYF.

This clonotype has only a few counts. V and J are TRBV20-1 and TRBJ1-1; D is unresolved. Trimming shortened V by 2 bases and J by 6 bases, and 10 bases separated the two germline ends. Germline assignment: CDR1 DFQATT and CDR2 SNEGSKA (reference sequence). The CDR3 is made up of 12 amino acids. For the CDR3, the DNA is TGCAGTGCTAGAAGGGCAGACCCTGAAGCTTTCTTT. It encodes CSARRADPEAFF.

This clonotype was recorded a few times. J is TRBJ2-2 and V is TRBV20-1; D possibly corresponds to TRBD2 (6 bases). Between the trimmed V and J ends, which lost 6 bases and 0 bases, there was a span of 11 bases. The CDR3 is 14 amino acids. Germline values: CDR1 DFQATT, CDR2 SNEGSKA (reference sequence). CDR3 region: CSARRTTNTGELFF. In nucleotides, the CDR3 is TGCAGTGCGCGCCGGACTACGAACACCGGGGAGCTGTTTTTT.

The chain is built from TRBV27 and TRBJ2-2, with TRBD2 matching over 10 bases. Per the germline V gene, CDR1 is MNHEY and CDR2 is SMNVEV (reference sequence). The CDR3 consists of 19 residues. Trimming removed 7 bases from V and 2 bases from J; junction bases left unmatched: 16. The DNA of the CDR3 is TGTGCCAGCACGGGGGGAAAAAGTAGCGGGGGGCCCAACACCGGGGAGCTGTTTTTT. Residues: CASTGGKSSGGPNTGELFF.

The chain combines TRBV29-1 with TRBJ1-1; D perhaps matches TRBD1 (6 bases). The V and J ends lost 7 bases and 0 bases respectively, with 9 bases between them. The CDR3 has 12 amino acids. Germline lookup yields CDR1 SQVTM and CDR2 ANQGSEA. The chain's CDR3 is CSGNRVNTEAFF. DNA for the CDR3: TGCAGCGGTAACAGGGTGAACACTGAAGCTTTCTTT.

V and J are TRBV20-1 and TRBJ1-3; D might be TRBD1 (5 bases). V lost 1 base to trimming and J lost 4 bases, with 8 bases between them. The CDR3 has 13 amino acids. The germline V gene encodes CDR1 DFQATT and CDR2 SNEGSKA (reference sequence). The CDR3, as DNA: TGCAGTGCTAGAGGGGGACGAGGAAACACCATATATTTT. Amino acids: CSARGGRGNTIYF.

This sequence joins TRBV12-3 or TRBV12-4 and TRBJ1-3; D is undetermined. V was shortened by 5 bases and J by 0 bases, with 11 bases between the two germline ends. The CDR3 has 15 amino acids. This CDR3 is CASSPQWNSGNTIYF. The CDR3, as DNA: TGTGCCAGCAGTCCTCAATGGAACTCTGGAAACACCATATATTTT.

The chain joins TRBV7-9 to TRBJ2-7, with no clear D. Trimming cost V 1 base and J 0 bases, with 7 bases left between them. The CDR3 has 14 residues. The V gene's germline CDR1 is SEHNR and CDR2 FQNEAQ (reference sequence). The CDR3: CASSLVGASYEQYF. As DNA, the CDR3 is TGTGCCAGCAGCTTAGTAGGAGCCTCCTACGAGCAGTACTTC.

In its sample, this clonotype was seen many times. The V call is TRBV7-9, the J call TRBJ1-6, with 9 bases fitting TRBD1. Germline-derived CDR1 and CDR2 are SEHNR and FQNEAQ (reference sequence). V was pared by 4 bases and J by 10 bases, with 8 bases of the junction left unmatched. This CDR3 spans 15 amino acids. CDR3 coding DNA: TGTGCCAGCAGCTCAGAGGGACAGGGAACGTCACCCCTCCACTTT. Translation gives CASSSEGQGTSPLHF.

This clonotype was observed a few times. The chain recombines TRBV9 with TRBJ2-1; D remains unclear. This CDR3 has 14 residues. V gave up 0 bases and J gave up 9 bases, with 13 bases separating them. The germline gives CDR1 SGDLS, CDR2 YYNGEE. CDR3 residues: CASSVAGRSVEQFF. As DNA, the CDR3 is TGTGCCAGCAGCGTAGCCGGCCGGTCGGTTGAGCAGTTCTTC.

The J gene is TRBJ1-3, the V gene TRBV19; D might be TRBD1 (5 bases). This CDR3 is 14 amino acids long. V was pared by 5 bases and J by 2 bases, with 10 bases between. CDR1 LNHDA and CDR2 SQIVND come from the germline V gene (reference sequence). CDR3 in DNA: TGTGCCAGTAGTGTGGGACGACCTGGAAACACCATATATTTT. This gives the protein CASSVGRPGNTIYF.

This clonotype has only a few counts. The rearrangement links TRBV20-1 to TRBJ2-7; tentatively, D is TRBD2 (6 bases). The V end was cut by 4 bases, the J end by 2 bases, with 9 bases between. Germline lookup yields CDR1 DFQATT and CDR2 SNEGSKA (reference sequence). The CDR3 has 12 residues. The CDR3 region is CSAKTSPYEQYF. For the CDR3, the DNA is TGCAGTGCTAAGACTAGTCCCTACGAGCAGTACTTC.

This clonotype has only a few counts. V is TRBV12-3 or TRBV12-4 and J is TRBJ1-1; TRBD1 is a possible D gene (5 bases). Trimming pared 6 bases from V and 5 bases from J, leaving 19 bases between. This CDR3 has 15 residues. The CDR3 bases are TGTGCCAGCAGCCCCTCCCGGGGCAGAGGGACTGAAGCTTTCTTT. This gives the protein CASSPSRGRGTEAFF.

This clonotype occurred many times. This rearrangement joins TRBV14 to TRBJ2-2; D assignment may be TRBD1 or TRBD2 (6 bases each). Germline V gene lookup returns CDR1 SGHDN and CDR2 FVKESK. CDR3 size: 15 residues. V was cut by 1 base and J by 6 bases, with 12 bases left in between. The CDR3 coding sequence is TGTGCCAGCAGCCAAGTGGGGGGCGGCGCCGGGGAGCTGTTTTTT. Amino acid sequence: CASSQVGGGAGELFF.

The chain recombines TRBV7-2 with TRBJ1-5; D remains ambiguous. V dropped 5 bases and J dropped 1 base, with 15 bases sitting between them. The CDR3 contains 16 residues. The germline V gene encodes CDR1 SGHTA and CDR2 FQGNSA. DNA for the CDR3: TGTGCCAGCAGCCACGGCGTGAAGGGCAGCAATCAGCCCCAGCATTTT. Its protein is CASSHGVKGSNQPQHF.